The entry below gives a single T cell receptor (beta chain) sequence along with its context. Its antigen is unknown. The data belong to a study of T cell responses to AZD1222 COVID-19 vaccine. The germline V gene has CDR1 SEHNR and CDR2 FQNEAQ (reference sequence). V lost 4 bases and J lost 3, with 9 bases in between. The CDR3 length is 13 residues. The assay was immunoSEQ multiplex PCR, and TCRdb's table has in-frame clones only and misses some. This table has tens of thousands of clones, more than 85% appearing once. Broader study findings: All repertoire sampling was performed exclusively after the peak T cell response. Just 6 or 7 people given AZD1222 tested seropositive at baseline. The study reported that nearly half of spike-specific TCRs target unmutated variant regions.

The specimen was peripheral blood, collected 28 days after the second AZD1222 dose. The V call is TRBV7-9, the J call TRBJ1-1; TRBD1 might be the D (5 bases). This clonotype was sampled from an adult who received the AZD1222 COVID-19 vaccine. CDR3 coding DNA: TGTGCCAGCAGCTCAGACAGTGACACTGAAGCTTTCTTT. Residues: CASSSDSDTEAFF.